A selection of T cell receptor beta chains follows, all from one sample in a study of cytomegalovirus exposure and HLA in healthy donors. Produced via immunoSEQ multiplex PCR; TCRdb's table is partial and in-frame only. The sample lists hundreds of thousands of clones; roughly 83% were seen once. The sample taken for sequencing was PBMCs. The receptors originated from a girl aged 5 to 17 in good health and CMV-seronegative. Both conserved end residues are part of each CDR3. D genes are given only for firm matches. Size tells how often a clone was seen (once, few, many) or the class of an expanded clone, and some rows leave it out.

CDR3 protein | CDR3 DNA | J gene | V gene | D gene | clone size
CASSSRDSVSNEQFF | TGTGCCAGCAGCTCTCGGGACAGTGTTTCCAATGAGCAGTTCTTC | TRBJ2-1 | TRBV7-9 | TRBD1 | NA
CAWSVMIENTEAFF | TGTGCCTGGAGTGTAATGATAGAAAACACTGAAGCTTTCTTT | TRBJ1-1 | TRBV30 | NA | few
CSSSRLGYGYTF | TGTTCCAGCAGCCGTCTCGGCTATGGCTACACCTTC | TRBJ1-2 | TRBV7-9 | NA | NA
CASSQRQDTEAFF | TGTGCCAGCAGCCAACGACAGGACACTGAAGCTTTCTTT | TRBJ1-1 | TRBV14 | NA | NA
CASSVSRVRDNHIFRHIQHEQFF | TGTGCCAGCAGTGTCTCAAGGGTTCGGGACAACCACATTTTCCGGCACATCCAACATGAGCAGTTCTTC | TRBJ2-1 | TRBV6-4 | NA | NA
CASGLEGGNTEAFF | TGTGCTAGTGGTTTGGAGGGAGGCAACACTGAAGCTTTCTTT | TRBJ1-1 | TRBV12-5 | NA | NA
CASSYRGQYSNQPQHF | TGTGCCAGCAGTTATAGAGGACAGTATAGCAATCAGCCCCAGCATTTT | TRBJ1-5 | TRBV28 | NA | NA
CASSSPTSGDYEQYF | TGTGCCAGCAGTTCCCCGACTAGCGGGGACTACGAGCAGTACTTC | TRBJ2-7 | TRBV28 | TRBD2 | NA
CASAGTATPGEQFF | TGCGCCAGCGCCGGGACTGCCACACCAGGTGAGCAGTTCTTC | TRBJ2-1 | TRBV5-1 | NA | NA
CASAGWGSGNTIYF | TGTGCCAGCGCGGGGTGGGGCTCTGGAAACACCATATATTTT | TRBJ1-3 | TRBV5-8 | NA | NA
CASRGGSNQPQHF | TGTGCCAGCAGGGGAGGTAGCAATCAGCCCCAGCATTTT | TRBJ1-5 | TRBV6-5 | NA | few
CASSLVPPAGAFF | TGTGCCAGCAGCTTAGTACCCCCGGCGGGAGCTTTCTTT | TRBJ1-1 | TRBV11-2 | NA | once
CASSSTTVNTEAFF | TGTGCCAGCTCATCTACCACAGTTAACACTGAAGCTTTCTTT | TRBJ1-1 | TRBV18 | NA | NA
CASSRQLARVETQYF | TGCGCCAGCAGCCGCCAACTAGCACGAGTGGAGACCCAGTACTTC | TRBJ2-5 | TRBV4-3 | NA | NA
CASGFGQGAIWIYGYTF | TGTGCTAGTGGTTTCGGTCAGGGGGCAATTTGGATATATGGCTACACCTTC | TRBJ1-2 | TRBV12-5 | TRBD1 | NA
CASSRPGQNYGYTF | TGTGCCAGTAGTCGTCCGGGACAAAACTATGGCTACACCTTC | TRBJ1-2 | TRBV19 | NA | NA
CASSLPGQNSPLHF | TGCGCCAGCAGCTTACCGGGACAGAATTCACCCCTCCACTTT | TRBJ1-6 | TRBV5-1 | TRBD1 | NA
CASSLVTSSGEQYF | TGTGCCAGCAGCTTAGTTACTAGTAGTGGCGAGCAGTACTTC | TRBJ2-7 | TRBV7-2 | NA | NA
CAWSVQIGSNQPQHF | TGTGCCTGGAGTGTACAAATTGGCAGCAATCAGCCCCAGCATTTT | TRBJ1-5 | TRBV30 | NA | NA
CASSYGQTTNYGYTF | TGTGCCAGCAGTTACGGGCAGACCACTAACTATGGCTACACCTTC | TRBJ1-2 | TRBV6-6 | NA | NA
CASSQGSGGAIDTQYF | TGCGCCAGCAGCCAAGGAAGCGGGGGGGCCATAGATACGCAGTATTTT | TRBJ2-3 | TRBV4-3 | TRBD2 | NA
CASSPGGPGNTIYF | TGCGCCAGCAGTCCCGGGGGGCCTGGAAACACCATATATTTT | TRBJ1-3 | TRBV10-2 | NA | NA
CASSLGTSGGNEQFF | TGTGCCAGCAGCCTTGGGACTAGCGGGGGCAATGAGCAGTTCTTC | TRBJ2-1 | TRBV7-6 | TRBD2 | NA
CASSPDRDYGYTF | TGTGCCAGCAGTCCTGACAGGGACTATGGCTACACCTTC | TRBJ1-2 | TRBV28 | TRBD1 | NA
CASTAGANTIYF | TGTGCCAGCACGGCAGGGGCAAACACCATATATTTT | TRBJ1-3 | TRBV6-1 | NA | NA
CAISESSNSYNEQFF | TGTGCCATCAGTGAGTCGAGTAACTCCTACAATGAGCAGTTCTTC | TRBJ2-1 | TRBV10-3 | NA | NA
CASMAILGGQETQYF | TGTGCCAGTATGGCCATTTTGGGAGGTCAAGAGACCCAGTACTTC | TRBJ2-5 | TRBV7-8 | NA | once
CATSRMNTEAFF | TGTGCCACTAGTAGAATGAACACTGAAGCTTTCTTT | TRBJ1-1 | TRBV10-3 | NA | NA
CASSLGVNTGELFF | TGTGCCAGCAGCTTGGGAGTGAACACCGGGGAGCTGTTTTTT | TRBJ2-2 | TRBV5-6 | NA | NA
CASSDLVRSNQPQHF | TGTGCCAGCAGTGATCTAGTACGTAGCAATCAGCCCCAGCATTTT | TRBJ1-5 | TRBV2 | NA | NA
CASSLSDNEQFF | TGTGCCAGCAGCTTGTCGGACAATGAGCAGTTCTTC | TRBJ2-1 | TRBV5-4 | NA | NA
CASSLRLRRSEQFF | TGTGCCAGCAGTTTAAGACTCCGAAGGTCGGAGCAGTTCTTC | TRBJ2-1 | TRBV27 | NA | NA
CASSIGPYYEQYF | TGTGCCAGTAGTATAGGTCCTTACTACGAGCAGTACTTC | TRBJ2-7 | TRBV19 | NA | NA
CAWSGNRDSSYEQYF | TGTGCCTGGAGTGGAAACCGGGACAGCTCCTACGAGCAGTACTTC | TRBJ2-7 | TRBV30 | TRBD1 | NA
CASSLGGVGVYEQYF | TGTGCCAGCAGTTTGGGGGGGGTCGGGGTCTACGAGCAGTACTTC | TRBJ2-7 | TRBV27 | TRBD2 | NA
CASSMGGNTGELFF | TGTGCCAGTAGTATGGGGGGGAACACCGGGGAGCTGTTTTTT | TRBJ2-2 | TRBV19 | NA | NA